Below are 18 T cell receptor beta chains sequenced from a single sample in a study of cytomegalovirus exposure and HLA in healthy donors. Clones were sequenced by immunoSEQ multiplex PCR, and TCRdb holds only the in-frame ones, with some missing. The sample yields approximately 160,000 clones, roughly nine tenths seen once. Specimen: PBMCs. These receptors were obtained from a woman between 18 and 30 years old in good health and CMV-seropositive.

CDR3 region: CAWSYRGQPQHF. The CDR3 region has the DNA TGTGCCTGGAGTTACAGGGGCCAGCCCCAGCATTTT. The V gene is TRBV30, the J gene TRBJ1-5, with TRBD1 identical over 7 bases. The J segment lost 7 bases and the V segment lost 2 bases, leaving 2 bases of the junction unmatched. The CDR3 is 12 residues long. CDR1 is GTSNPN and CDR2 is SVGIG in the germline V gene (reference sequence).

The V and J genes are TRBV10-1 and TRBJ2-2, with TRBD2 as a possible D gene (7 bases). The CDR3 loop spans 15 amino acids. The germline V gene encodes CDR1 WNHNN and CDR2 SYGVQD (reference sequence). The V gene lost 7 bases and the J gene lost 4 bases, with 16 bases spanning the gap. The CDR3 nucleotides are TGCGCCAGCAAGGCGGGGGCCGTGGGCACCGGGGAGCTGTTTTTT. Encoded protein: CASKAGAVGTGELFF.

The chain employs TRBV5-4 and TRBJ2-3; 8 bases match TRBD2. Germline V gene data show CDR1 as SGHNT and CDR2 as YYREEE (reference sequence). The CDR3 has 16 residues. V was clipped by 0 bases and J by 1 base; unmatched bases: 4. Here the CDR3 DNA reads TGTGCCAGCAGCTTGGCTGCGCGGGGGGGCACAGATACGCAGTATTTT. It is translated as CASSLAARGGTDTQYF.

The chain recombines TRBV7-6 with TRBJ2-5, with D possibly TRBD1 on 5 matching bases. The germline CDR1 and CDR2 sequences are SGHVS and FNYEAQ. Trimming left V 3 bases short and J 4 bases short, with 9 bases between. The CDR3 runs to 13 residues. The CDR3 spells CASSFRVSETQYF. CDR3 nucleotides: TGTGCCAGCAGCTTCAGGGTTTCAGAGACCCAGTACTTC.

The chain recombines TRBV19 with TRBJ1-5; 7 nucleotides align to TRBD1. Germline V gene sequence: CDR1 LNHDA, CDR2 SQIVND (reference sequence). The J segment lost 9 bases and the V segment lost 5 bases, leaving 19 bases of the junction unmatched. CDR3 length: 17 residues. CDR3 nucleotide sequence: TGTGCCAGTAGTCCCTATGGACAGGAAGAGTCCGGTTGGCCCCAGCATTTT. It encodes CASSPYGQEESGWPQHF.

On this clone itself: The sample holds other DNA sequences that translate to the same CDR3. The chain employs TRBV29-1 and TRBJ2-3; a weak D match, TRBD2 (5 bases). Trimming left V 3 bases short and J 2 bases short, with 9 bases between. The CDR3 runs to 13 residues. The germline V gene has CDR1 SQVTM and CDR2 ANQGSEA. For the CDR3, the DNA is TGCAGCGTTGAGGGGAGAGTCACAGATACGCAGTATTTT. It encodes CSVEGRVTDTQYF.

The CDR3 is CASRDRGTTHTGELFF. The CDR3 DNA reads TGTGCCAGCCGGGACAGGGGGACCACTCACACCGGGGAGCTGTTTTTT. This chain links TRBV19 with TRBJ2-2; 11 bases match TRBD1. Germline CDR1 LNHDA, CDR2 SQIVND (reference sequence). The CDR3 length is 16 residues. The J segment lost 3 bases and the V segment lost 9 bases, leaving 9 bases of the junction unmatched. Complete variable domain (other parts from reference TRBV19 and TRBJ2-2): DGGITQSPKYLFRKEGQNVTLSCEQNLNHDAMYWYRQDPGQGLRLIYYSQIVNDFQKGDIAEGYSVSREKKESFPLTVTSAQKNPTAFYLCASRDRGTTHTGELFFGEGSRLTVL.

This CDR3 reads CASSPRASGGVETQYF. In nucleotides, the CDR3 is TGTGCCAGCAGCCCCCGAGCCAGCGGAGGTGTGGAGACCCAGTACTTC. The J gene is TRBJ2-5, the V gene TRBV9; D may be TRBD2 (5 bases). Trimming stripped 4 bases from V and 5 bases from J, with 21 bases between. Germline V gene lookup returns CDR1 SGDLS and CDR2 YYNGEE. The CDR3 consists of 16 residues.

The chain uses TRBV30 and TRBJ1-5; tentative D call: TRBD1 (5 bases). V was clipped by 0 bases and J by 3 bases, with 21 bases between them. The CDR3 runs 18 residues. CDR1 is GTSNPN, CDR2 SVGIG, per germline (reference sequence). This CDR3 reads CAWSVRAGRQGPNQPQHF. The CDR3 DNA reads TGTGCCTGGAGTGTACGGGCGGGGAGGCAGGGACCCAATCAGCCCCAGCATTTT. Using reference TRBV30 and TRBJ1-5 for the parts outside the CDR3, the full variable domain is SQTIHQWPATLVQPVGSPLSLECTVEGTSNPNLYWYRQAAGRGLQLLFYSVGIGQISSEVPQNLSASRPQDRQFILSSKKLLLSDSGFYLCAWSVRAGRQGPNQPQHFGDGTRLSIL.

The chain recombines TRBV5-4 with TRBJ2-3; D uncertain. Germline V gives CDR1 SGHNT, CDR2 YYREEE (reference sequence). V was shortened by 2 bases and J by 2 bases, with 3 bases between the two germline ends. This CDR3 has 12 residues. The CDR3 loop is CASSFYTDTQYF. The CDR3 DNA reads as TGTGCCAGCAGCTTCTACACAGATACGCAGTATTTT.

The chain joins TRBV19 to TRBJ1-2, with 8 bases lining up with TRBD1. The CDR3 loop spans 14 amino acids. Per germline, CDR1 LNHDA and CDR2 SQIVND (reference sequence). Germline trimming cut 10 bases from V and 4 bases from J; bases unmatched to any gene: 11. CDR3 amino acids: CATARDRPRYGYTF. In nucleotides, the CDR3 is TGTGCCACTGCCCGGGACAGGCCACGCTATGGCTACACCTTC.

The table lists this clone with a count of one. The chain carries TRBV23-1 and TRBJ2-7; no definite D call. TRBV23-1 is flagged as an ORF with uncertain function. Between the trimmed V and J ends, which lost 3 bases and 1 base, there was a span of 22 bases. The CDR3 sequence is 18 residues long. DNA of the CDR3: TGCGCCAGCAGTCAGACACTGGTAGGTTCCCACGGATCCTACGAGCAGTACTTC. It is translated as CASSQTLVGSHGSYEQYF.

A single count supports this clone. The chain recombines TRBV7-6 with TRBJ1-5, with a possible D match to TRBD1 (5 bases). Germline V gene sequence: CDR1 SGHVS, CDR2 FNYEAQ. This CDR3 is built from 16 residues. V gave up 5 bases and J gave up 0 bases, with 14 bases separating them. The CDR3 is CASSRVGTYSNQPQHF. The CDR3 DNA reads TGTGCCAGCAGCCGGGTAGGGACTTATAGCAATCAGCCCCAGCATTTT.

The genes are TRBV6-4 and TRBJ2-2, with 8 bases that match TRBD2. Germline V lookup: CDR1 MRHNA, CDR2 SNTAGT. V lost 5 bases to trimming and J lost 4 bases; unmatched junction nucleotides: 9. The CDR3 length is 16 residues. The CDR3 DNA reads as TGTGCCAGCAGTTCCCGGACTAGCAGCAGCACCGGGGAGCTGTTTTTT. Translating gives CASSSRTSSSTGELFF.

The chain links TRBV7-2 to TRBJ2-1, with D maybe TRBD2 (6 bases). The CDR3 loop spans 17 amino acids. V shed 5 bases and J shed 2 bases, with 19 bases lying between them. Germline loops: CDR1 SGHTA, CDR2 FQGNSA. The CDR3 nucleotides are TGTGCCAGCAGCCCCCGAGGTGCTAGCGATACCTACAATGAGCAGTTCTTC. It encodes CASSPRGASDTYNEQFF.

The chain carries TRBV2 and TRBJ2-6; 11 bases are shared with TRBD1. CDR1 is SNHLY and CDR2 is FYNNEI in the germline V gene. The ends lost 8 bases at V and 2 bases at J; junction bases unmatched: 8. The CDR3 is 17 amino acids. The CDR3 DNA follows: TGTGCCAGCTGCCGGACAGGGGGCGCGACTGGGGCCAACGTCCTGACTTTC. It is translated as CASCRTGGATGANVLTF.

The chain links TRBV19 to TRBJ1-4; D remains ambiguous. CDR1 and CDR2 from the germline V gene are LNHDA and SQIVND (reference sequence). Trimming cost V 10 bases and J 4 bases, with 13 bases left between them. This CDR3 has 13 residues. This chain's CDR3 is CATTPRVNEKLFF. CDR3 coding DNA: TGTGCCACCACTCCTAGAGTTAATGAAAAACTGTTTTTT.

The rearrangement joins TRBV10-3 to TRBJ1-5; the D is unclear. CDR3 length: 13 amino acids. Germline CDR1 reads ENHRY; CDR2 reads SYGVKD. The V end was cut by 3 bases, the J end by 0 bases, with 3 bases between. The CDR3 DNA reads TGTGCCATCAGTGACAGTAGCAATCAGCCCCAGCATTTT. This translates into CAISDSSNQPQHF.